This TCR beta chain comes out of a study of breast tumors, draining lymph nodes, adjacent tissues. Regarding the study as a whole: Tumor T cell lymph node origin was a supported hypothesis, not proven. Luminal-like breast cancer showed significantly greater tumor-nontumor repertoire similarity than basal-like breast cancer did. Most tumor T cells seemingly derive from lymph node, then expand in tumor. Tumor TCR diversity was below lymph nodes but above nontumor tissue.

This clonotype was seen ten or more times. Its cognate antigen is unknown. A single record per CDR3 protein comes from TCRdb applying MiXCR to the multiplex PCR reads. The sample records some 150,000 distinct CDR3 sequences, about 34% being singletons. The CDR3 is 15 amino acids. The germline V and J ends were trimmed by 3 bases and 0 bases, with 6 bases remaining between them. From germline, CDR1 is LGHDT and CDR2 YNNKEL (reference sequence). Samples came from axillary lymph nodes draining the breast cancer. The sequenced material came from axillary lymph node tissue. V usage is TRBV3-1 and J usage is TRBJ1-6; no firm D call. This receptor was identified in a female donor with breast cancer. Some clones in this sample may be carry-over from other donors' samples. The CDR3 nucleotides read TGTGCCAGCAGCCAGGGCGACTCCTATAATTCACCCCTCCACTTT. It translates to CASSQGDSYNSPLHF.